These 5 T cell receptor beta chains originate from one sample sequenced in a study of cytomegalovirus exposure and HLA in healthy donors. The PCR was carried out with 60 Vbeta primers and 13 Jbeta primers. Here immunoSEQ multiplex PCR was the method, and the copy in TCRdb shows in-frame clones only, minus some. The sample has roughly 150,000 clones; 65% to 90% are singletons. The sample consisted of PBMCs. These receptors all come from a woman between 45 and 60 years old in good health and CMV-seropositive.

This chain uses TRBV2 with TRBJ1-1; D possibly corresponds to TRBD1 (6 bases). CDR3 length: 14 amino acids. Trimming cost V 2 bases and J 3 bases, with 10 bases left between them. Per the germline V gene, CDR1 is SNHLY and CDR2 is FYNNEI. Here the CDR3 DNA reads TGTGCCAGCAGTGAAACAGGGCCTTACACTGAAGCTTTCTTT. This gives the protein CASSETGPYTEAFF.

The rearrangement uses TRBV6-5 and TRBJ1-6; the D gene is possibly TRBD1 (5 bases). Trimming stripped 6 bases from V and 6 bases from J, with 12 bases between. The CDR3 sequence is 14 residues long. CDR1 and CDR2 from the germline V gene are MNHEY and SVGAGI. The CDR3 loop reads CASRDGTFNSPLHF. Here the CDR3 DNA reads TGTGCCAGCAGGGACGGGACTTTTAATTCACCCCTCCACTTT.

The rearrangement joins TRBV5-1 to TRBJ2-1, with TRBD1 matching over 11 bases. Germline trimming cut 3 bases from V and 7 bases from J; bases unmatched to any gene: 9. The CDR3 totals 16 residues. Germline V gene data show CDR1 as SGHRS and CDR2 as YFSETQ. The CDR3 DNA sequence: TGCGCCAGCAGCTCCCCGGGGACAGGGGGTTGGAATGAGCAGTTCTTC. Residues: CASSSPGTGGWNEQFF.

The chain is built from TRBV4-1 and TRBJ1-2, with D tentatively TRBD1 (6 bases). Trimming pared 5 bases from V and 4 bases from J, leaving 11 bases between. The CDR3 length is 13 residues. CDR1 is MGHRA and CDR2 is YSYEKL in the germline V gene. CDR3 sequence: CASSAGTSYGYTF. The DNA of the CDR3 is TGCGCCAGCAGCGCCGGGACAAGCTATGGCTACACCTTC.

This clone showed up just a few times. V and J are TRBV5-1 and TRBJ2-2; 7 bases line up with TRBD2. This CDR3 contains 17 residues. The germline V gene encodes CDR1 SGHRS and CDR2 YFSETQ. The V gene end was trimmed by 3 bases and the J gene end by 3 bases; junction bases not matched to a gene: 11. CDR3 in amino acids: CASSSGAFSGYTGELFF. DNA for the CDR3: TGCGCCAGCAGCTCTGGCGCCTTTAGCGGGTACACCGGGGAGCTGTTTTTT.